This record concerns one T cell receptor beta chain sequence. No antigen is known for it. The data were taken from a study of T cell responses to AZD1222 COVID-19 vaccine. The assay was immunoSEQ multiplex PCR, and TCRdb's table has in-frame clones only and misses some. Of about 160,000 clones listed, around 89% are singletons. General study points: Reportedly, nearly half of unique spike TCRs recognized epitopes outside B.1.351/B.1.1.7 mutations. Seropositive at baseline were only 5 to 7 AZD1222 recipients.

Timing groups of about 4 and about 12 weeks for second doses were pooled. The V segment lost 3 bases and the J segment 8 bases; nucleotides outside the gene matches: 2. The CDR3 sequence is 12 residues long. Germline V gene lookup returns CDR1 LGHDT and CDR2 YNNKEL (reference sequence). The sample consisted of peripheral blood, taken 28 days after the second AZD1222 dose. The clonotype originates from an adult who received the AZD1222 COVID-19 vaccine. This chain joins TRBV3-1 (or the pseudogene TRBV3-2) and TRBJ2-3; TRBD1 matches at 7 bases. The CDR3 sequence: CASSHRGTTQYF. CDR3 sequence (DNA): TGTGCCAGCAGCCACAGGGGGACTACGCAGTATTTT.